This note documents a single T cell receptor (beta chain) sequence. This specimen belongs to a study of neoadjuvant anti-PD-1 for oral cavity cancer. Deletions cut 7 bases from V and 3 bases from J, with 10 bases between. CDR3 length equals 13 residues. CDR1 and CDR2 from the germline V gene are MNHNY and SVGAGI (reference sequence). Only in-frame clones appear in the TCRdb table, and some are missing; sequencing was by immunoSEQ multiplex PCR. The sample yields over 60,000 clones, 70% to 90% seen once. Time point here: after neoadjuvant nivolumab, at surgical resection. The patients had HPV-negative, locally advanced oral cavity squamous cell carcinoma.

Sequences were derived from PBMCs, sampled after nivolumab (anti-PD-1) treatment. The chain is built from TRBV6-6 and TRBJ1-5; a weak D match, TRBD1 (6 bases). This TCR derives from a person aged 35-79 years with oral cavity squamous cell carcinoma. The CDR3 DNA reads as TGTGCCAGCACGGGGGGCTTCAATCAGCCCCAGCATTTT. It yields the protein CASTGGFNQPQHF.